This TCR beta chain was sequenced in a study of shared clonotypes between healthy human individuals (dated by TCRdb to about 2020). A note on the overall study: A couple of women and a few men aged 18 to 49 years were included in the cohort. For each donor, three plates each were used for CD4 naive and CD4 memory, two plates were used for CD8 naive, and one plate was used for CD8 memory. Different laboratories and diverse techniques were used to prepare libraries and sequence TCR repertoires, to increase sequencing depth and limit assay-specific biases. To estimate repertoire size and how much clonotype sharing occurs between individuals, the study deeply sequenced the blood TCR repertoires of 4 to 6 healthy adults. Per donor, leukapheresis produced somewhere between about 0.94 and 9 billion PBMCs. General findings and caveats noted by the study authors: Compared with non-shared clonotypes, the clonotypes found in all four sorted-subset donors had higher generation probabilities. Naive subsets generally had larger estimated clonotype richness than memory subsets did. The small number of donors limited the genetic and exposure-history diversity represented. Sampling was restricted to blood, and TCR repertoires in tissues likely differ from the TCR repertoires found in blood. Across a few donors, roughly 5.4% of naive CD4, 3% to 4% of naive CD8, 2.3% of memory CD4, and under 0.45% of memory CD8 clonotypes were shared. Rarefaction of sorted-subset datasets indicated incomplete sequencing despite the large sequencing depth. Based on pairwise subsampling, the degree of clonotype sharing among donors was expected to be affected by sequencing depth.

A note on this clone: Its antigen is not yet known. No quality values exist for individual bases; no much larger clone is one base distant.

Using the deep immunoSEQ assay, TCR CDR3 regions were amplified from genomic DNA by multiplex PCR. Genomic DNA extracted from each cell subset was distributed evenly over all wells of several immunoSEQ 96-well plates, and each plate served as one replicate. For sorted subsets, each replicate PCR was loaded with roughly 0.2 ug genomic DNA, equivalent to 25,000 to 30,000 T cell genomes. Purified libraries were quantified with a Qubit 3.0 fluorometer, sized on a Bioanalyzer 2100, and re-quantified with the KAPA Library Quantification kit. Each immunoSEQ 96-well plate was sequenced on its own single-read 150-cycle Illumina NextSeq 550 flow cell. Per the source publication's procedure: Because only junctional sequences without quality scores were contained in the immunoSEQ output, filtering matching that applied to full-length reads could not be performed. To assign V/J genes and CDR3, sequences were annotated using PyIR, a Python wrapper for IgBLAST v1.9, with IMGT germline references. Reads with weak V/J assignments (E-value above 1e-6), missing CDR3, stop codons, out-of-frame junctions, or ambiguous translated residues were removed. A V3J clonotype was defined by an identical inferred V gene, J gene, and CDR3 amino acid sequence. Percentage overlap between repertoires was calculated by dividing the number of shared unique clonotypes by the size of the smaller repertoire. Richness of each repertoire was evaluated using RTK rarefaction, the Chao1 estimator, and Recon v2.1 estimates of unobserved clonotypes. Generation probabilities were computed with OLGA for all TCRbeta clonotypes obtained by the gDNA method from several donors. Entries here come from immuneACCESS through TCRdb and include only in-frame sequences with V and J called. Some clones fail to appear in such tables; in the studies checked, an unresolved V gene covers under half of the shortfall, and the cause of the remainder is unknown. The DNA gave D and trimming, while V, J and clone size come from that table. The sample table records over a million clones; approximately 80% of these occur just once. The top ten clones comprise 0.6% to 0.75% of the sample.

Donors were healthy HIV-negative adults with no recently reported acute infections or vaccinations. Every donor was a Caucasian adult living in Nashville, Tennessee, USA. CD4+ T cells were enriched by magnetic negative selection; naive cells were then positively selected on CD45RA, and the negative fraction formed the memory subset. After blood collection by leukapheresis, PBMCs were isolated using Ficoll-Histopaque density gradient centrifugation and then cryopreserved in the vapor phase of liquid nitrogen. Analytical flow cytometry was used to check the purity and quantity of each magnetically sorted T cell population. Genomic DNA was isolated from every sorted fraction and measured by UV absorbance on a Nanodrop 2000c. Including the terminal cysteine and phenylalanine, the CDR3 comprises 16 residues. Here the CDR3 DNA is all that survives: 48 bases in frame from base 1. The junction carries 13 bases between V and J, which are trimmed by 1 base and 2 bases respectively. Reading the germline V gene gives CDR1 LGHNA and CDR2 YNFKEQ.

The receptor comes from a man aged 18-30 years in good health. Some clones in this sample may be carry-over from other donors' samples. The specimen sequenced was memory CD4+ T cells from PBMCs. The cell subset or site label, as the study defines it: CD45RA-negative fraction. The sequence is built from TRBV4-2 and TRBJ2-3; no D gene call is confident. The nucleotide sequence reads TGTGCCAGCAGCCAAGTGGCTATAGGCGACACAGATACGCAGTATTTT. It codes for CASSQVAIGDTDTQYF.